This T cell receptor (beta chain) was recorded in a study of T cells in Graves' hyperthyroidism and ophthalmopathy. On the study more broadly: Peripheral blood sampling occurred at initial diagnosis, before any treatment.

Diagnoses rested on clinical symptoms, serum thyroxine and TRAb, thyroid ultrasound and orbital computed tomography. Progressors' blood was drawn at hyperthyroidism diagnosis, before ophthalmopathy symptoms. The study, taken as a whole, reports: Most thyroid clonotypes expanded above 0.001 were also detected in blood.

Amplification targeted TCR beta CDR3 regions from RNA transcripts. HTBI primers were employed in a first-round RT-PCR of the TCR CDR3. TCRdb re-derived calls from the multiplex PCR reads in MiXCR, one entry per CDR3 protein. The repertoire has under 300,000 distinct CDR3 sequences, 20% to 30% of them found once; the top ten carry about a quarter. This clonotype came up many times. Its antigen is unknown. This clonotype was obtained from a man aged 35-49 years with Graves' hyperthyroidism that later progressed to Graves' ophthalmopathy. The sample taken for sequencing was blood.

CDR3 sequence (DNA): TGTGCCAGCAGCTTAGGGTTTGGACGGGTGATTGATAGGTACGAGCAGTACTTC. Its translation: CASSLGFGRVIDRYEQYF. The chain recombines TRBV7-2 with TRBJ2-7; D uncertain. The V end was cut by 1 base, the J end by 4 bases, with 23 bases between. The CDR3 loop spans 18 amino acids. Germline V gene sequence: CDR1 SGHTA, CDR2 FQGNSA. Using reference TRBV7-2 and TRBJ2-7 for the parts outside the CDR3, the full variable domain is GAGVSQSPSNKVTEKGKDVELRCDPISGHTALYWYRQSLGQGLEFLIYFQGNSAPDKSGLPSDRFSAERTGGSVSTLTIQRTQQEDSAVYLCASSLGFGRVIDRYEQYFGPGTRLTVT.